Shown below are 26 T cell receptor beta chains from a single sample sequenced in a study of shared clonotypes between healthy human individuals. Sequenced by immunoSEQ multiplex PCR; TCRdb stores in-frame clones only, minus some. The table lists around 1.5 million clones, under 99% of them singletons. Sequencing was performed on naive CD4+ T cells sorted from blood. The sample's subset: CD45RA+ positively selected. These receptors all stem from a man aged 25-40 years in good health.

J is TRBJ2-5 and V is TRBV10-3, with D maybe TRBD2 (5 bases). Germline V lookup: CDR1 ENHRY, CDR2 SYGVKD. This CDR3 has 12 residues. Trimming stripped 6 bases from V and 2 bases from J, with 7 bases between. The CDR3 spells CAISGNQETQYF. Written as DNA, the CDR3 is TGTGCCATCAGCGGGAATCAAGAGACCCAGTACTTC.

About this clone itself: Other nucleotide sequences from this sample produce the same CDR3. This sequence joins TRBV28 and TRBJ2-7; 7 nucleotides align to TRBD1. Germline trimming cut 5 bases from V and 1 base from J; bases unmatched to any gene: 5. CDR1 MDHEN and CDR2 SYDVKM come from the germline V gene. This CDR3 contains 14 residues. The CDR3 DNA follows: TGTGCCAGCAGTCCGGGGACAGAGTCCTACGAGCAGTACTTC. Amino acid sequence: CASSPGTESYEQYF.

The rearrangement joins TRBV9 to TRBJ2-1, with TRBD1 identical over 8 bases. Germline assignment: CDR1 SGDLS and CDR2 YYNGEE. This CDR3 has 18 residues. J was trimmed by 5 bases and V by 0 bases; bases with no gene match: 13. CDR3 in amino acids: CASSVGIKTGAHDNEQFF. As DNA, the CDR3 is TGTGCCAGCAGCGTAGGGATAAAGACAGGGGCGCACGACAATGAGCAGTTCTTC.

The chain is built from TRBV5-4 and TRBJ2-3; 10 bases map to TRBD2. The junction had 11 bases not matched to a gene; V was cut back by 4 bases and J by 3 bases. CDR1 and CDR2 from the germline V gene are SGHNT and YYREEE (reference sequence). CDR3 size: 17 residues. DNA for the CDR3: TGTGCCAGCAGCCCTCTAGGCCTAGCGGGAGCAACAGATACGCAGTATTTT. As protein: CASSPLGLAGATDTQYF.

The V and J genes are TRBV30 and TRBJ2-1; 7 positions agree with TRBD2. CDR3 length: 12 residues. With V trimmed by 5 bases and J by 7 bases, 5 bases remained unmatched. Germline values: CDR1 GTSNPN, CDR2 SVGIG (reference sequence). CDR3 in amino acids: CAWAGGRNEQFF. The CDR3, as DNA: TGTGCCTGGGCCGGGGGGAGAAATGAGCAGTTCTTC.

This clone was picked up one time. CDR3 region: CASSRLAVTYEQYF. For the CDR3, the DNA is TGTGCCAGCAGCCGACTAGCGGTAACGTACGAGCAGTACTTC. V is TRBV11-1 and J is TRBJ2-7, with 9 bases matching TRBD2. The germline gives CDR1 SGHAT, CDR2 FQDESV (reference sequence). V shed 5 bases, J shed 4 bases, and the junction held 6 bases outside the gene matches. CDR3 size: 14 residues.

The chain couples TRBV7-9 to TRBJ1-4, with D perhaps matching TRBD1 (5 bases). V was pared by 8 bases and J by 7 bases, with 14 bases between. The germline gives CDR1 SEHNR, CDR2 FQNEAQ (reference sequence). The CDR3 sequence is 13 residues long. CDR3 coding DNA: TGTGCCAGCGGCGCGCAGGGAGGTGAAAAACTGTTTTTT. This gives the protein CASGAQGGEKLFF.

V is TRBV6-1 and J is TRBJ1-5, with D uncertain. Germline-derived CDR1 and CDR2 are MNHNS and SASEGT. V was trimmed by 8 bases and J by 0 bases, leaving 8 bases between them. This CDR3 has 13 residues. CDR3 DNA: TGTGCCAGCCATGAAACTAGCAATCAGCCCCAGCATTTT. Amino acid sequence: CASHETSNQPQHF.

The chain couples TRBV2 to TRBJ1-1; D unresolved. V was cut by 7 bases and J by 11 bases, with 5 bases left in between. Germline loops: CDR1 SNHLY, CDR2 FYNNEI. The CDR3 consists of 8 residues. Here the CDR3 reads CASTGAFF. CDR3 in DNA: TGTGCCAGCACCGGGGCTTTCTTT.

J is TRBJ1-1 and V is TRBV5-1, with D uncertain. CDR3 size: 14 residues. CDR1 and CDR2 (germline): SGHRS, YFSETQ. Trimming removed 0 bases at V and 0 bases at J, with 6 bases between. CDR3 DNA sequence: TGCGCCAGCAGCTTGGCCCCCATGAACACTGAAGCTTTCTTT. Translated: CASSLAPMNTEAFF. The complete variable domain, with remaining parts taken from reference TRBV5-1 and TRBJ1-1, reads KAGVTQTPRYLIKTRGQQVTLSCSPISGHRSVSWYQQTPGQGLQFLFEYFSETQRNKGNFPGRFSGRQFSNSRSEMNVSTLELGDSALYLCASSLAPMNTEAFFGQGTRLTVV.

The J gene is TRBJ2-1, the V gene TRBV29-1; D is ambiguous. Germline V gives CDR1 SQVTM, CDR2 ANQGSEA. This CDR3 is 10 amino acids long. Trimming removed 7 bases at V and 8 bases at J, with 9 bases between. The CDR3 region has the DNA TGCAGCGCTGGCCACCATGAGCAGTTCTTC. Translated, it gives CSAGHHEQFF.

This chain connects TRBV4-2 to TRBJ2-1, with 10 bases that match TRBD2. The CDR3 spans 15 residues. Trimming cost V 1 base and J 9 bases; bases outside gene matches: 6. Germline values: CDR1 LGHNA, CDR2 YNFKEQ. CDR3 DNA: TGTGCCAGCAGCCAAGGCCTAGCGGGAGTTAGTGAGCAGTTCTTC. Its translation is CASSQGLAGVSEQFF.

CDR3 DNA: TGCGCCAGCAGCTTGCAGCCGGGACAGCAAGAGACCCAGTACTTC. The encoded protein is CASSLQPGQQETQYF. The genes are TRBV5-1 and TRBJ2-5, with TRBD1 matching 7 bases. Germline V gives CDR1 SGHRS, CDR2 YFSETQ. The J segment lost 2 bases and the V segment lost 1 base, leaving 5 bases of the junction unmatched. CDR3 length equals 15 residues.

The CDR3 region is CASSDPFRGRYGYTF. CDR3 DNA: TGTGCCAGCAGTGACCCTTTTCGGGGACGCTATGGCTACACCTTC. The gene calls are TRBV2 and TRBJ1-2; tentative D call: TRBD1 (5 bases). This CDR3 has 15 residues. Trimming removed 3 bases from V and 4 bases from J, with 15 bases in between. Per the germline V gene, CDR1 is SNHLY and CDR2 is FYNNEI. The full variable domain, rest sourced from reference TRBV2 and TRBJ1-2, is EPEVTQTPSHQVTQMGQEVILRCVPISNHLYFYWYRQILGQKVEFLVSFYNNEISEKSEIFDDQFSVERPDGSNFTLKIRSTKLEDSAMYFCASSDPFRGRYGYTFGSGTRLTVV.

This chain uses TRBV5-1 with TRBJ2-3; D remains unclear. Germline V gene sequence: CDR1 SGHRS, CDR2 YFSETQ. This CDR3 spans 14 amino acids. V shed 0 bases and J shed 1 base, with 6 bases lying between them. In nucleotides, the CDR3 is TGCGCCAGCAGCTTGGTCGGCCGCACAGATACGCAGTATTTT. This sequence encodes CASSLVGRTDTQYF.

The V call is TRBV7-2, the J call TRBJ2-7, with 12 nucleotides matching TRBD2. CDR1 and CDR2 (germline): SGHTA, FQGNSA. This CDR3 spans 17 amino acids. V was pared by 2 bases and J by 4 bases, with 9 bases of the junction left unmatched. The CDR3, as DNA: TGTGCCAGCAGCTTAATGGGCGGACTAGCGGGATTGTACGAGCAGTACTTC. This encodes CASSLMGGLAGLYEQYF.

This chain connects TRBV2 to TRBJ2-3; 14 nucleotides match TRBD2. Germline-derived CDR1 and CDR2 are SNHLY and FYNNEI. The CDR3 contains 20 residues. The V and J ends lost 4 bases and 4 bases, in that order; junction bases with no gene match: 16. The chain's CDR3 is CASSASGTSGSKGSADTQYF. The DNA of the CDR3 is TGTGCCAGCAGTGCCTCCGGGACTAGCGGGAGTAAGGGGTCCGCAGATACGCAGTATTTT.

The V gene is TRBV7-9, the J gene TRBJ2-2, with D tentatively TRBD1 (6 bases). This CDR3 contains 15 residues. Germline CDR1 is SEHNR and CDR2 is FQNEAQ (reference sequence). V was cut by 2 bases and J by 4 bases, with 11 bases left in between. The CDR3 DNA follows: TGTGCCAGCAGCTTATTTACAGGGCGCACCGGGGAGCTGTTTTTT. Its protein is CASSLFTGRTGELFF.

V usage is TRBV27 and J usage is TRBJ2-5; TRBD2 matches 12 bases. The CDR3 consists of 17 residues. V lost 5 bases to trimming and J lost 3 bases; unmatched junction nucleotides: 10. Germline loops: CDR1 MNHEY, CDR2 SMNVEV (reference sequence). The CDR3 nucleotides are TGTGCCAGCAGTAACTTTGTGGCTAGCGGGGGGGAAGAGACCCAGTACTTC. This gives the protein CASSNFVASGGEETQYF.

A remark on this clone: Within the sample, other DNA sequences also encode this same CDR3. The rearrangement links TRBV2 to TRBJ2-3, with unresolved D. Trimming removed 7 bases from V and 0 bases from J, with 11 bases in between. The CDR3 is 14 residues long. CDR1 SNHLY and CDR2 FYNNEI come from the germline V gene. CDR3 region: CASNGGLSTDTQYF. DNA for the CDR3: TGTGCCAGCAACGGCGGCTTAAGCACAGATACGCAGTATTTT.

The V call is TRBV29-1, the J call TRBJ2-5, with D tentatively TRBD1 (6 bases). Germline V gene lookup returns CDR1 SQVTM and CDR2 ANQGSEA. The length of the CDR3 is 12 residues. Trimming pared 5 bases from V and 3 bases from J, leaving 10 bases between. The CDR3 DNA is TGCAGCGTTAAGCCAGGGGAAGAGACCCAGTACTTC. Amino acid sequence: CSVKPGEETQYF.

The chain has TRBV7-3 and TRBJ2-6; D remains ambiguous. V dropped 5 bases and J dropped 4 bases, with 9 bases sitting between them. Germline loops: CDR1 SGHTA, CDR2 FQGTGA. This CDR3 is built from 14 residues. CDR3 nucleotides: TGTGCCAGCAGCCCCCAAAGAGGGGCCAACGTCCTGACTTTC. This translates into CASSPQRGANVLTF.

The rearrangement uses TRBV7-2 and TRBJ2-3; D unclear. The V gene lost 5 bases and the J gene lost 0 bases, with 9 bases spanning the gap. The germline V gene encodes CDR1 SGHTA and CDR2 FQGNSA. The CDR3 has 14 residues. CDR3 amino acids: CASSLSKSTDTQYF. The CDR3 DNA reads as TGTGCCAGCAGCCTATCCAAAAGCACAGATACGCAGTATTTT.

This rearrangement joins TRBV5-4 to TRBJ1-1; unclear D gene. The CDR3 spans 11 residues. V was trimmed by 7 bases and J by 1 base, leaving 5 bases between them. Germline V gene data show CDR1 as SGHNT and CDR2 as YYREEE (reference sequence). CDR3 in DNA: TGTGCCAGCCAAACGAACACTGAAGCTTTCTTT. Protein sequence: CASQTNTEAFF.

The CDR3 loop reads CASSSPIDSSQYF. CDR3 bases: TGTGCCAGCAGTTCCCCCATCGACTCGTCGCAGTACTTC. The rearrangement joins TRBV27 to TRBJ2-7; D gene uncertain. Germline CDR1 reads MNHEY; CDR2 reads SMNVEV (reference sequence). V gave up 4 bases and J gave up 9 bases, with 16 bases separating them. The CDR3 extends over 13 amino acids.

The chain employs TRBV2 and TRBJ2-7; unclear D gene. The CDR3 covers 13 residues. Germline CDR1 reads SNHLY; CDR2 reads FYNNEI. Trimming removed 8 bases from V and 3 bases from J, with 14 bases in between. The CDR3 loop reads CASFRDGLYEQYF. CDR3 coding DNA: TGTGCCAGCTTTAGAGACGGGCTCTACGAGCAGTACTTC.